A single sample gave rise to the 8 T cell receptor beta chains below, sequenced in a study of T cell responses to AZD1222 COVID-19 vaccine. Sequencing was performed with immunoSEQ multiplex PCR; in TCRdb, only in-frame clones are kept and a portion is missing. The table has roughly 97,000 clones, approximately 86% seen once. The sample was peripheral blood, taken 28 days after the second dose of the MenACWY control vaccine. These receptors originate from an adult who received the MenACWY meningococcal vaccine as a control.

The chain couples TRBV6-2 or TRBV6-3 to TRBJ2-6, with D unclear. The germline V gene encodes CDR1 MNHEY and CDR2 SVGEGT. The CDR3 sequence is 13 residues long. Deletions cut 5 bases from V and 2 bases from J, with 4 bases between. This CDR3 reads CASSNAGANVLTF. In DNA form, the CDR3 reads TGTGCCAGCAGTAATGCTGGGGCCAACGTCCTGACTTTC.

This clone was seen a few times. The chain joins TRBV10-2 to TRBJ2-7; D unresolved. Germline assignment: CDR1 WSHSY and CDR2 SAAADI. The CDR3 has 14 amino acids. V was trimmed by 4 bases and J by 6 bases, leaving 16 bases between them. For the CDR3, the DNA is TGCGCCAGCAGTGCCGGATACACCCTGGGCGAGCAGTACTTC. Residues: CASSAGYTLGEQYF.

Regarding this clone: One junction end disagrees with the germline gene, perhaps due to a read error. The rearrangement links TRBV7-7 to TRBJ2-1; weak D call: TRBD2 (5 bases). Germline V lookup: CDR1 SSHAT, CDR2 FNYEAQ (reference sequence). The CDR3 has 14 amino acids. In nucleotides, the CDR3 is TGTGCTAGCAGCTTAGCGTTCGGTTCTAGGGAGCAGTTCTTC. As protein: CASSLAFGSREQFF.

The chain employs TRBV5-8 and TRBJ1-5; TRBD1 aligns across 7 bases. Trimming cost V 4 bases and J 0 bases; bases outside gene matches: 4. The length of the CDR3 is 15 residues. Germline CDR1 SGHTS, CDR2 YDEGEE. The CDR3 spells CASSMGQISNQPQHF. The CDR3 bases are TGTGCCAGCAGCATGGGACAGATTAGCAATCAGCCCCAGCATTTT.

This clone is a singleton in its sample. The V gene is TRBV6-1, the J gene TRBJ2-2; 8 bases map to TRBD2. CDR3 size: 16 residues. Germline lookup yields CDR1 MNHNS and CDR2 SASEGT. With V trimmed by 2 bases and J by 3 bases, 5 bases remained unmatched. The CDR3, as DNA: TGTGCCAGCAGTGAAATGCGGGGGGCGTACACCGGGGAGCTGTTTTTT. Translation: CASSEMRGAYTGELFF.

The J gene is TRBJ1-2, the V gene TRBV7-8; no firm D call. CDR1 SGHVS and CDR2 FQNEAQ come from the germline V gene. This CDR3 has 13 amino acids. V lost 2 bases, J lost 4 bases, and 8 bases lay in between. Here the CDR3 reads CASSLPRSYGYTF. CDR3 DNA sequence: TGTGCCAGCAGCTTACCGCGCTCCTATGGCTACACCTTC.

This rearrangement joins TRBV5-8 to TRBJ2-5; 8 bases map to TRBD1. CDR3 length: 15 amino acids. CDR1 is SGHTS, CDR2 YDEGEE, per germline. The trim removed 0 bases at V and 2 bases at J, leaving 3 bases unmatched. CDR3 in DNA: TGTGCCAGCAGCTTGGGGACAGGGCATCAAGAGACCCAGTACTTC. This encodes CASSLGTGHQETQYF. The full variable domain, with the rest looked up from reference TRBV5-8 and TRBJ2-5, is EAGVTQSPTHLIKTRGQQATLRCSPISGHTSVYWYQQALGLGLQFLLWYDEGEERNRGNFPPRFSGRQFPNYSSELNVNALELEDSALYLCASSLGTGHQETQYFGPGTRLLVL.

This chain joins TRBV4-1 and TRBJ1-1; perhaps TRBD1 as D (6 bases). Trimming removed 0 bases at V and 3 bases at J, with 14 bases between. The length of the CDR3 is 16 residues. CDR1 is MGHRA, CDR2 YSYEKL, per germline. The CDR3 sequence is CASSQEGNRADTEAFF. For the CDR3, the DNA is TGCGCCAGCAGCCAAGAAGGGAACAGGGCGGACACTGAAGCTTTCTTT.